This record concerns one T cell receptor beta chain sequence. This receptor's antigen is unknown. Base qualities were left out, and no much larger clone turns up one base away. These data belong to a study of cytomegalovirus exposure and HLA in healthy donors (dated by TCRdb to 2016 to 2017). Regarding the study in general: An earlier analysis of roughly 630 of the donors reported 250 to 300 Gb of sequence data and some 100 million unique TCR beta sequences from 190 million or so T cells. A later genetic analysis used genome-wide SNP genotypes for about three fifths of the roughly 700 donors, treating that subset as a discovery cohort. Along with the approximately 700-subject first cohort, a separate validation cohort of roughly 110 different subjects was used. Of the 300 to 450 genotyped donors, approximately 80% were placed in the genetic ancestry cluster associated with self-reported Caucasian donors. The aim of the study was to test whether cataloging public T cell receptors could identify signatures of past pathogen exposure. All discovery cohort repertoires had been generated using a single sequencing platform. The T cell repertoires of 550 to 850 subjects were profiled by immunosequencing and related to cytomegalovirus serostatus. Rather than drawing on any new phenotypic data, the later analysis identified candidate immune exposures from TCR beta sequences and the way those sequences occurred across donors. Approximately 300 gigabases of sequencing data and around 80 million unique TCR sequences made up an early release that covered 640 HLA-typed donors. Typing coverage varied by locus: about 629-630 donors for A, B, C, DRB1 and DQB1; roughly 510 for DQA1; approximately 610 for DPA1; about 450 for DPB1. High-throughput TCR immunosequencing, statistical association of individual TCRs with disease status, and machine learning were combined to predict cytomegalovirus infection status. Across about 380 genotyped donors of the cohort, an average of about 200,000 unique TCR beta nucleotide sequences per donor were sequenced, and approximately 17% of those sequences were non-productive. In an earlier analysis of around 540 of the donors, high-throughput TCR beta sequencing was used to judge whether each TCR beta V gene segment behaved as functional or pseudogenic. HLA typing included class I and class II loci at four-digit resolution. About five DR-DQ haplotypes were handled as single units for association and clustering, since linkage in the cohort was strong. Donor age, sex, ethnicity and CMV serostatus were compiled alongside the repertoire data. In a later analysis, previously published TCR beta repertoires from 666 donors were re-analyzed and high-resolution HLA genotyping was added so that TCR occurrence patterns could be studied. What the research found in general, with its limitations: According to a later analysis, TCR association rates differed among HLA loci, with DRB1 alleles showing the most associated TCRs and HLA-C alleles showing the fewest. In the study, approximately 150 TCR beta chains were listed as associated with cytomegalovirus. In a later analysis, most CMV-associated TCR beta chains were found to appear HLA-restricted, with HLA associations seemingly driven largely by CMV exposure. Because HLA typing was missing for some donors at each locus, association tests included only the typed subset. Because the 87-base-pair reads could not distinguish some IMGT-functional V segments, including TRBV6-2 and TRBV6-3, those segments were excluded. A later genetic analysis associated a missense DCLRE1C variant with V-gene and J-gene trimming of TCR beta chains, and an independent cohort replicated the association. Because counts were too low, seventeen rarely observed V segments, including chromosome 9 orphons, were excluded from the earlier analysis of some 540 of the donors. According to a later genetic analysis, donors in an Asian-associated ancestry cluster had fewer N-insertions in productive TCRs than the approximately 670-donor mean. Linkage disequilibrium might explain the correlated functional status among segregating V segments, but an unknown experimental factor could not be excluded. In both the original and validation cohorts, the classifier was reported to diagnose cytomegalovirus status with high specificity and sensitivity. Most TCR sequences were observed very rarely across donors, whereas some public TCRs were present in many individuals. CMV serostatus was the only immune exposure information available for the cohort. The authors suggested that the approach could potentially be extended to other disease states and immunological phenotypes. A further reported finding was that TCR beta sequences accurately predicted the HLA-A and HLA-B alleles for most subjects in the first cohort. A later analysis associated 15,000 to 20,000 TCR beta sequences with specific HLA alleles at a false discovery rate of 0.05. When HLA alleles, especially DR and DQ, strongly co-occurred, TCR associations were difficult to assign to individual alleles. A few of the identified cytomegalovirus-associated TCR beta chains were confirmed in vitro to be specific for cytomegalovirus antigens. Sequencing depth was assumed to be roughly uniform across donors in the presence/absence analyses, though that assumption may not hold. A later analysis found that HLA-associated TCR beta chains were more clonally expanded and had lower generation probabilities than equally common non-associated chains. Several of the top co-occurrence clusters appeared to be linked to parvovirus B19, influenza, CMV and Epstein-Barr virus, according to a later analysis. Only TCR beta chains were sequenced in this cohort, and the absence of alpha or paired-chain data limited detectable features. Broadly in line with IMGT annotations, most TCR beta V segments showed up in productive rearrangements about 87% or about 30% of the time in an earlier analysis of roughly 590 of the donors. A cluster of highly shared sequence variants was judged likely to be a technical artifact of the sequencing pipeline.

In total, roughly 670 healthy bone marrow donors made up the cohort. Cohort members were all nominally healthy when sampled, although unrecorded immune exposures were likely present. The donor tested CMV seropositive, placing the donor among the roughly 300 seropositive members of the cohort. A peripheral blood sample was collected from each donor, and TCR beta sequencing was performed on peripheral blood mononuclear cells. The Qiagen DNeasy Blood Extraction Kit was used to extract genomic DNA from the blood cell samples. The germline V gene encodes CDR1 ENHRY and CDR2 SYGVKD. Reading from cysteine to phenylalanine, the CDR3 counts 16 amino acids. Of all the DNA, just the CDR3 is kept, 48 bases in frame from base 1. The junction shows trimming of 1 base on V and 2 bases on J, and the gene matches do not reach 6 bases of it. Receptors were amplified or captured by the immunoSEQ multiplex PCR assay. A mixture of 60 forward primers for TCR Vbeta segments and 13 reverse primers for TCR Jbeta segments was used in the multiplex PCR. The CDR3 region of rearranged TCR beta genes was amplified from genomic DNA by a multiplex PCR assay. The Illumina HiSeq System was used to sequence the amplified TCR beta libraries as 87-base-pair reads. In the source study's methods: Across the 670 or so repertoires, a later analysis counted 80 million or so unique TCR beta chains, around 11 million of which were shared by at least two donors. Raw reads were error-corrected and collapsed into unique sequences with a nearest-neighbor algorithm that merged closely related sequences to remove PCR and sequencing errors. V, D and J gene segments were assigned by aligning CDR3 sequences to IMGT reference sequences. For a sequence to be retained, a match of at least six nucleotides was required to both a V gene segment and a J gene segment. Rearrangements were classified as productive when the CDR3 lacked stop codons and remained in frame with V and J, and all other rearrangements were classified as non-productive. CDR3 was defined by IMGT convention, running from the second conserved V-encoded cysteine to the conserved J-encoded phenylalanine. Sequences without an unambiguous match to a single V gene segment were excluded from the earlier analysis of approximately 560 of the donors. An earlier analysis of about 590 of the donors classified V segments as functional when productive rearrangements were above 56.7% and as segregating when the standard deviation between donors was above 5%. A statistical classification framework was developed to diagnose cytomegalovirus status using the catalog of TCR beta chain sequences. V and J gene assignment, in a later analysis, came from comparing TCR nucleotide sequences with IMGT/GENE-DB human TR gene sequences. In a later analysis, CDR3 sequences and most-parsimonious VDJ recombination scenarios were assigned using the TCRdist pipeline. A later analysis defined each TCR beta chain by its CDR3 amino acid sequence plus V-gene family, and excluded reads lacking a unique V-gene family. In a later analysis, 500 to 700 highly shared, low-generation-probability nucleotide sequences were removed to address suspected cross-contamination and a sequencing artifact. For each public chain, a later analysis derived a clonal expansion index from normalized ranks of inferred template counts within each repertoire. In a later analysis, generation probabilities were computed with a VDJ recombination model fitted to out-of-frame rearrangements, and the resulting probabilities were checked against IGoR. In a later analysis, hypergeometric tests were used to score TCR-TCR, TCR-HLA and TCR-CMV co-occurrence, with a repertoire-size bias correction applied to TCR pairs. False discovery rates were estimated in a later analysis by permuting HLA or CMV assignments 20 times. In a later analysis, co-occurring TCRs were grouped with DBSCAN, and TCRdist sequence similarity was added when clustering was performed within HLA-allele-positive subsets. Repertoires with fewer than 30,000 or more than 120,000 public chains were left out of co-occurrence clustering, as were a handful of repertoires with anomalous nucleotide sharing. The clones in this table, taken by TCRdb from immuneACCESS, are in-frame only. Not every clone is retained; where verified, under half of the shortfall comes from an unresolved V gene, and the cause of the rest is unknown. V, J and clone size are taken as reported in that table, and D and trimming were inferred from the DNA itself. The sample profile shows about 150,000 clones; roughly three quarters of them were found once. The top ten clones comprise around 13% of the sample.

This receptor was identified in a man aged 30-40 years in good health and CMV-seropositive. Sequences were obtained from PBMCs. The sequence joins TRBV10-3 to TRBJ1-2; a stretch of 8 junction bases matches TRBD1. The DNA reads TGTGCCATCAGTGAGTATCGACAGGGGAAGAACTATGGCTACACCTTC. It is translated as CAISEYRQGKNYGYTF.